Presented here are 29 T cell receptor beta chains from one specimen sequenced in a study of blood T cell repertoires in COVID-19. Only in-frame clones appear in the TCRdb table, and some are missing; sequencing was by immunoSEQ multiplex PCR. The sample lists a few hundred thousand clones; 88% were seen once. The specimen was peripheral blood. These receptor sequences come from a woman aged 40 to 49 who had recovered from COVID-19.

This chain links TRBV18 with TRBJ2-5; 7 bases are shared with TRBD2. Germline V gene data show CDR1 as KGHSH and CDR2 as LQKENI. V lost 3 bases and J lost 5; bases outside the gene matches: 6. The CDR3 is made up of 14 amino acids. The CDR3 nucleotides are TGTGCCAGCTCACCTGGGGAGGGCGGCGAGACCCAGTACTTC. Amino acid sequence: CASSPGEGGETQYF.

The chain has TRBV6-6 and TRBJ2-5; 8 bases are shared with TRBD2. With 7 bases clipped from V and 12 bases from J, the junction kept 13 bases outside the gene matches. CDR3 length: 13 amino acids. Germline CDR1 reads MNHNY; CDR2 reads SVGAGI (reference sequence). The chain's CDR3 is CASTEKLAAHEYF. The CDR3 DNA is TGTGCCAGCACCGAGAAACTAGCGGCCCACGAGTACTTC.

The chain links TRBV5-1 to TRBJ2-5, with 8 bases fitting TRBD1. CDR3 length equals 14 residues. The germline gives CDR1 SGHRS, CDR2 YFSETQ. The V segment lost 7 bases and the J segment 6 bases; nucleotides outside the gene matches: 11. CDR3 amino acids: CASGQGRSSQTQYF. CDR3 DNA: TGCGCCAGCGGACAGGGAAGGTCCTCGCAGACCCAGTACTTC.

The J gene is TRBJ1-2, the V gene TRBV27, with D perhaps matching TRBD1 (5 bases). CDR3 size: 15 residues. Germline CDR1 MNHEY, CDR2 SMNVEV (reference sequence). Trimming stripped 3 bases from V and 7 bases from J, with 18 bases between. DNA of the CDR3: TGTGCCAGCAGTTTCGCGGTGGGGGGGTCAGGTGGCTACACCTTC. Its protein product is CASSFAVGGSGGYTF.

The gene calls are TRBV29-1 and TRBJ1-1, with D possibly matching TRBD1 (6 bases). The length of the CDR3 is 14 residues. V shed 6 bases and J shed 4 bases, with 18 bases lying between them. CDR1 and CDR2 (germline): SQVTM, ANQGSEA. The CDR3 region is CSVAIGGGGTEAFF. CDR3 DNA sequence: TGCAGCGTCGCGATCGGGGGCGGGGGCACTGAAGCTTTCTTT.

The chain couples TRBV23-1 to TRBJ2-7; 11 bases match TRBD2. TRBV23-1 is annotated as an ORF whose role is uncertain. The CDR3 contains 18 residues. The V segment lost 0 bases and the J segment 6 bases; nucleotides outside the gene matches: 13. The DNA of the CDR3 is TGCGCCAGCAGTCAATCGGGGATAGCGGGAGGGCGCAACCCCGAGCAGTACGTC. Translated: CASSQSGIAGGRNPEQYV.

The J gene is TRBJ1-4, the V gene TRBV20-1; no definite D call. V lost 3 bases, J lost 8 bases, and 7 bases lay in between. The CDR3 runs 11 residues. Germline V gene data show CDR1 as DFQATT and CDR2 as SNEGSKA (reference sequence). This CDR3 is CSARPGEKLFF. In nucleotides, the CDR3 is TGCAGTGCTAGGCCGGGGGAAAAACTGTTTTTT.

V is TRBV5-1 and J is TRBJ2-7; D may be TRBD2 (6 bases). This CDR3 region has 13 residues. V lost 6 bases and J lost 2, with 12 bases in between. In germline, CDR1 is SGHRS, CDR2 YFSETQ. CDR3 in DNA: TGCGCCAGCACCCAGTCGGGGGCCTACGAGCAGTACTTC. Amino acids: CASTQSGAYEQYF.

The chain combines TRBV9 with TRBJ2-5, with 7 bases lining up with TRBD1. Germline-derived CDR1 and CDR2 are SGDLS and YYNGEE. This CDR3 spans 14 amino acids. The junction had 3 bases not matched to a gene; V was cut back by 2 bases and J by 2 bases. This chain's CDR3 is CASSVSGQQETQYF. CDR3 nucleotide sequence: TGTGCCAGCAGCGTCTCGGGACAGCAAGAGACCCAGTACTTC.

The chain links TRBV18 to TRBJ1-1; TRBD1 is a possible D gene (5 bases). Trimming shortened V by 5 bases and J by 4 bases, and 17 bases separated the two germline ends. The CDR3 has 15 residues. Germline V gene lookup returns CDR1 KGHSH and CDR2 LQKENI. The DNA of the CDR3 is TGTGCCAGCTCATCGGTTGGGACTGGGGTCACTGAAGCTTTCTTT. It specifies CASSSVGTGVTEAFF.

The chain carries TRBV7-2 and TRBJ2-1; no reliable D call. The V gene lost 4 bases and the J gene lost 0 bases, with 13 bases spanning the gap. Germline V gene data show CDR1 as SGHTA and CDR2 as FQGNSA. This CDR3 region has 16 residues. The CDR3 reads CASSYSSPSSYNEQFF. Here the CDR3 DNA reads TGTGCCAGCAGCTACTCCTCTCCGAGCTCCTACAATGAGCAGTTCTTC.

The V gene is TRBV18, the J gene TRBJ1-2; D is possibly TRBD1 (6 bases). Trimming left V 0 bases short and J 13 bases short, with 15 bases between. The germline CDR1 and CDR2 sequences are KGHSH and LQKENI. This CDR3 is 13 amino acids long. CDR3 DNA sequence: TGTGCCAGCTCACCACCGGAGGACAGTTCGGGCACCTTC. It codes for CASSPPEDSSGTF.

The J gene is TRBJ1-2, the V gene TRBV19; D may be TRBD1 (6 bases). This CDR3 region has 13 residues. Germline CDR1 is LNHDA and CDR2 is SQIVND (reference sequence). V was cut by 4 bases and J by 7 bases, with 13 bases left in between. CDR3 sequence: CASSRGGASGYTF. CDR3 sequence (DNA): TGTGCCAGTAGTAGGGGGGGCGCGAGTGGCTACACCTTC. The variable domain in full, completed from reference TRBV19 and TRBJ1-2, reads DGGITQSPKYLFRKEGQNVTLSCEQNLNHDAMYWYRQDPGQGLRLIYYSQIVNDFQKGDIAEGYSVSREKKESFPLTVTSAQKNPTAFYLCASSRGGASGYTFGSGTRLTVV.

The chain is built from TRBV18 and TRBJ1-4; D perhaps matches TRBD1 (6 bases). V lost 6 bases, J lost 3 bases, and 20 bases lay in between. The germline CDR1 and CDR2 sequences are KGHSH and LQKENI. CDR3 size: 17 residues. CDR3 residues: CASSPTGTITANEKLFF. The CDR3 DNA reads TGTGCCAGCTCCCCCACCGGGACAATTACGGCTAATGAAAAACTGTTTTTT.

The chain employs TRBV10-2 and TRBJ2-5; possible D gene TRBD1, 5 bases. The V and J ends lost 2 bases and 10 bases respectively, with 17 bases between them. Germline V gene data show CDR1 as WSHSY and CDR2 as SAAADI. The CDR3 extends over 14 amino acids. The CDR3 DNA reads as TGCGCCAGCAGTGAGGGGTCAGGGTTTGTGGGCCAGTACTTC. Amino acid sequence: CASSEGSGFVGQYF.

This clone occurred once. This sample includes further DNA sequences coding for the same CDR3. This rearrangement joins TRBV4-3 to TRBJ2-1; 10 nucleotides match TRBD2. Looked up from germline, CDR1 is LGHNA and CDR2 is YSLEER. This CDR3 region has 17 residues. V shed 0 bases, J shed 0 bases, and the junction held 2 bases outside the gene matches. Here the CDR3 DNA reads TGCGCCAGCAGCCAAGATCCTAGCGGGAGCTCCTACAATGAGCAGTTCTTC. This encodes CASSQDPSGSSYNEQFF.

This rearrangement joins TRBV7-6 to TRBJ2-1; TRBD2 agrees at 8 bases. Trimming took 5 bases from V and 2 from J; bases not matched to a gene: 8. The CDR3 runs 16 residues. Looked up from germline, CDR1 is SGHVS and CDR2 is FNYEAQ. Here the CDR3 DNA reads TGTGCCAGCAGCCGGGGGGGGGAGGCGGCCTACAATGAGCAGTTCTTC. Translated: CASSRGGEAAYNEQFF.

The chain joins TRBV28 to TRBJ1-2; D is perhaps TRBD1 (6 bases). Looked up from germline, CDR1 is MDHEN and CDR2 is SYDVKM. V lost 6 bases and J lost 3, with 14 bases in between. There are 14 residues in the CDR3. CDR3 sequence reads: CASSQGQGDYGYTF. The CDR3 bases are TGTGCCAGCAGCCAGGGGCAGGGTGACTATGGCTACACCTTC.

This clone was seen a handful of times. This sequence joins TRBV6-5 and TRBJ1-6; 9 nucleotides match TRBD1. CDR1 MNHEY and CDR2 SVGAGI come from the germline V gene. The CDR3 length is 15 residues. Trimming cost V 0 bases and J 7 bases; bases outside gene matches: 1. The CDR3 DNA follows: TGTGCCAGCAGTTACTCGACAGGGGGAAATTCACCCCTCCACTTT. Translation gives CASSYSTGGNSPLHF.

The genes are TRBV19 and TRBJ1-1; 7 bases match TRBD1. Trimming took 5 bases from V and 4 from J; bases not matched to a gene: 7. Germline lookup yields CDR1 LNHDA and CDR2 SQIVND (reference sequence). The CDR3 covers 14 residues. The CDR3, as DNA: TGTGCCAGTAGTGCAGGGCAGGGGGTCACTGAAGCTTTCTTT. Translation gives CASSAGQGVTEAFF.

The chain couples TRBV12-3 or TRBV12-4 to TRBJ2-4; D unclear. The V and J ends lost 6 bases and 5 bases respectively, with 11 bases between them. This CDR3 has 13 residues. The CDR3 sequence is CASSYYPENIQYF. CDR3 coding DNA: TGTGCCAGCAGCTACTACCCAGAAAACATTCAGTACTTC.

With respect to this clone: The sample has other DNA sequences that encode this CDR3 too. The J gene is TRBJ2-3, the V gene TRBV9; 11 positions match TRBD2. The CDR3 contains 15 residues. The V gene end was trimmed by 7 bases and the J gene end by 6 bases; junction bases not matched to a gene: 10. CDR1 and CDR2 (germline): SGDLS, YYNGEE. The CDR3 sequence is CASSGLAGGADTQYF. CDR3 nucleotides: TGTGCCAGCTCCGGGCTAGCGGGAGGTGCCGATACGCAGTATTTT.

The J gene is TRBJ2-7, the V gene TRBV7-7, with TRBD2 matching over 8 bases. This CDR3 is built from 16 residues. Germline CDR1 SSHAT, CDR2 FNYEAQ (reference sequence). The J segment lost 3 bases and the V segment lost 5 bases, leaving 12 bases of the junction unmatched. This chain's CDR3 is CASSHRPPLADYEQYV. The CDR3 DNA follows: TGTGCCAGCAGCCACCGACCCCCACTAGCGGACTACGAGCAGTACGTC.

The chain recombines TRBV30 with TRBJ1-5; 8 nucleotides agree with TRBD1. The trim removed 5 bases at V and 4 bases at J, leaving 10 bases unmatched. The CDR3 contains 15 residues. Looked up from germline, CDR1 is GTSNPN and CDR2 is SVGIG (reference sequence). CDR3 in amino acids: CAWAGGRQGNQPQHF. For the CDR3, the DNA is TGTGCCTGGGCGGGGGGCCGACAGGGGAATCAGCCCCAGCATTTT.

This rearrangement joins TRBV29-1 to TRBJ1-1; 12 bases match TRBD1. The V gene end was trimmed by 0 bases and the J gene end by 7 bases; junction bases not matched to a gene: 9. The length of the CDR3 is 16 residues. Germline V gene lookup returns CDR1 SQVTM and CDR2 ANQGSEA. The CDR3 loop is CSVEEGTGGLGDEAFF. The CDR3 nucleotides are TGCAGCGTTGAAGAGGGGACAGGGGGCCTGGGGGATGAAGCTTTCTTT.

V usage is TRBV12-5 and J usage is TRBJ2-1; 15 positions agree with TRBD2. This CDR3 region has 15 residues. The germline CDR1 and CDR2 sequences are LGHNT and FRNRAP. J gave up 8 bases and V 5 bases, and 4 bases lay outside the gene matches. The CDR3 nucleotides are TGTGCTAGTGGTCCCGGGACTAGCGGGAGGTATGAGCAGTTCTTC. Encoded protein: CASGPGTSGRYEQFF.

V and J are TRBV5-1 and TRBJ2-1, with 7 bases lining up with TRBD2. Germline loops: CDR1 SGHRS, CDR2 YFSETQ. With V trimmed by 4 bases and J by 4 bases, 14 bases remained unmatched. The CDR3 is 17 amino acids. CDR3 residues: CASSTGPLADQYNEQFF. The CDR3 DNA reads TGCGCCAGCAGCACCGGGCCCCTAGCGGACCAGTACAATGAGCAGTTCTTC. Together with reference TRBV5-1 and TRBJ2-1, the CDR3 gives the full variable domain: KAGVTQTPRYLIKTRGQQVTLSCSPISGHRSVSWYQQTPGQGLQFLFEYFSETQRNKGNFPGRFSGRQFSNSRSEMNVSTLELGDSALYLCASSTGPLADQYNEQFFGPGTRLTVL.

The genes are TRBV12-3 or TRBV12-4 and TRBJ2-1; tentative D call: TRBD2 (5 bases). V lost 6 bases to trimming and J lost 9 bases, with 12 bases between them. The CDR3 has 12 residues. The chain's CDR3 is CASSLLGPEQFF. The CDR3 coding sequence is TGTGCCAGCAGCCTACTAGGACCTGAGCAGTTCTTC.

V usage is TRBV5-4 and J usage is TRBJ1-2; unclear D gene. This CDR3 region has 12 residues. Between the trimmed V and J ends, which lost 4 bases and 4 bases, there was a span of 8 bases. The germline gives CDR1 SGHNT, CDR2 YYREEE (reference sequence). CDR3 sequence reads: CASSPPGYGYTF. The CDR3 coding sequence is TGTGCCAGCAGCCCCCCCGGCTATGGCTACACCTTC.